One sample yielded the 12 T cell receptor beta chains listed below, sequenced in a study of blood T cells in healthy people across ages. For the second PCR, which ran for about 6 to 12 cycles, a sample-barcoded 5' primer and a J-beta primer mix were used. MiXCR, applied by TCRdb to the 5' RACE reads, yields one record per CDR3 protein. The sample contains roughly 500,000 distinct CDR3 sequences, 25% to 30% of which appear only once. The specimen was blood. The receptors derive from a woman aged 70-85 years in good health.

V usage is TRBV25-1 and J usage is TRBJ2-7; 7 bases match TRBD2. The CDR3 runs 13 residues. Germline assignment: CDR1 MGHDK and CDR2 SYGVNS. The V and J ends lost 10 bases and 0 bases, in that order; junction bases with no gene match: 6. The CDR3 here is CATGRADSYEQYF. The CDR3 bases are TGTGCCACGGGGAGGGCAGACTCCTACGAGCAGTACTTC.

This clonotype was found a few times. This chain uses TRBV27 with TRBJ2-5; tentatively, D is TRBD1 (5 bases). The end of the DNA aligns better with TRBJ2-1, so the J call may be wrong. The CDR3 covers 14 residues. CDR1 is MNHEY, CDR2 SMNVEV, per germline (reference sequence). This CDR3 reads CATSRVLIGNEQFF. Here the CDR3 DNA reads TGTGCCACTTCCAGGGTTTTGATTGGCAATGAGCAGTTCTTC.

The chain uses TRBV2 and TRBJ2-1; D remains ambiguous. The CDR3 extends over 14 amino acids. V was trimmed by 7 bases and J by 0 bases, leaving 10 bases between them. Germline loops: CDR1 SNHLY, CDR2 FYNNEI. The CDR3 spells CASMLRASYNEQFF. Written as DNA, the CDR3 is TGTGCCAGCATGTTAAGGGCCTCCTACAATGAGCAGTTCTTC.

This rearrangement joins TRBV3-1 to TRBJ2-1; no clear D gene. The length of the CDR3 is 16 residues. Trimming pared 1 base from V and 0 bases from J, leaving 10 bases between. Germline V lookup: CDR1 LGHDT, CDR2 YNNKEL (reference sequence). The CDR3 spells CASSQGTVLSYNEQFF. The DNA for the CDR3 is TGTGCCAGCAGCCAAGGAACGGTCCTCTCCTACAATGAGCAGTTCTTC.

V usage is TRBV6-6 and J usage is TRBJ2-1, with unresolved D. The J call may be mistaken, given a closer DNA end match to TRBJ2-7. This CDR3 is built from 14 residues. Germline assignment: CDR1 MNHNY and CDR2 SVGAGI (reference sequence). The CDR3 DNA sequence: TGTGCCAGCAGTTACGGGCAGACCCCCAACGAGCAGTACTTC. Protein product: CASSYGQTPNEQYF.

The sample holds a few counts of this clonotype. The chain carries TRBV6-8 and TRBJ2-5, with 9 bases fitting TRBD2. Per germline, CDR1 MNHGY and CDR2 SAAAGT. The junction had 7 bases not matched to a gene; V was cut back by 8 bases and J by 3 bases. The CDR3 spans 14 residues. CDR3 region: CASPHLAGKETQYF. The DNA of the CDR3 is TGTGCCAGCCCTCACCTAGCGGGGAAAGAGACCCAGTACTTC.

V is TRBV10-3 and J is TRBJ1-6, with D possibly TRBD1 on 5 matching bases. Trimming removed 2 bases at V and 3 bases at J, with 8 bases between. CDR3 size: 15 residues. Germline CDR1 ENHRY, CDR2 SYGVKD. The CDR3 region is CAISELTVYNSPLHF. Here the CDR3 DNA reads TGTGCCATCAGTGAGCTGACAGTCTATAATTCACCCCTCCACTTT.

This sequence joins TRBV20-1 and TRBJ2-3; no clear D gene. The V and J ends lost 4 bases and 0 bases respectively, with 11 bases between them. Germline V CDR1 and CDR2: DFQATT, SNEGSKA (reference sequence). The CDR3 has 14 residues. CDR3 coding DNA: TGCAGTGCTATAAAGCAAACCAGCACAGATACGCAGTATTTT. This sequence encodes CSAIKQTSTDTQYF.

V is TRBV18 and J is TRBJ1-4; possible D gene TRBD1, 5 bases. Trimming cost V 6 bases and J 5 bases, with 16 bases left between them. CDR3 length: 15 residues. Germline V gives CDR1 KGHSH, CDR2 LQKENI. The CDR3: CASSDTGTPNEKLFF. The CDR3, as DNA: TGTGCCAGCTCGGACACCGGGACTCCGAATGAAAAACTGTTTTTT. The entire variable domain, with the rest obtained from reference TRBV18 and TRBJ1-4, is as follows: NAGVMQNPRHLVRRRGQEARLRCSPMKGHSHVYWYRQLPEEGLKFMVYLQKENIIDESGMPKERFSAEFPKEGPSILRIQQVVRGDSAAYFCASSDTGTPNEKLFFGSGTQLSVL.

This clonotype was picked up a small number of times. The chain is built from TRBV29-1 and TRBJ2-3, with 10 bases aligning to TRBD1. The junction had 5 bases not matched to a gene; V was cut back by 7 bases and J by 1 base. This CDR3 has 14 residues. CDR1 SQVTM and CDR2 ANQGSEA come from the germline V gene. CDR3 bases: TGCAGCGCTGGGACAGGGGACGGCACAGATACGCAGTATTTT. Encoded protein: CSAGTGDGTDTQYF.

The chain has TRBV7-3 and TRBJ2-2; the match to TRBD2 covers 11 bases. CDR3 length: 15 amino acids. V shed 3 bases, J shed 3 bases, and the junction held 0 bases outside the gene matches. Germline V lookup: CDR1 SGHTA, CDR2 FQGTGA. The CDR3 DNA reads TGTGCCAGCAGCTTTAGCGGGGGGGACACCGGGGAGCTGTTTTTT. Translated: CASSFSGGDTGELFF. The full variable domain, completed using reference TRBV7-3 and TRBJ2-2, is GAGVSQTPSNKVTEKGKYVELRCDPISGHTALYWYRQSLGQGPEFLIYFQGTGAADDSGLPNDRFFAVRPEGSVSTLKIQRTERGDSAVYLCASSFSGGDTGELFFGEGSRLTVL.

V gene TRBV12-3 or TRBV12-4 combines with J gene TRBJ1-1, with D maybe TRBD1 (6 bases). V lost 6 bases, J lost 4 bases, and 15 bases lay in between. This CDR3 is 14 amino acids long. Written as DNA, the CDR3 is TGTGCCAGCAGCCCTACAGGGCAGAGCACTGAAGCTTTCTTT. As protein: CASSPTGQSTEAFF.